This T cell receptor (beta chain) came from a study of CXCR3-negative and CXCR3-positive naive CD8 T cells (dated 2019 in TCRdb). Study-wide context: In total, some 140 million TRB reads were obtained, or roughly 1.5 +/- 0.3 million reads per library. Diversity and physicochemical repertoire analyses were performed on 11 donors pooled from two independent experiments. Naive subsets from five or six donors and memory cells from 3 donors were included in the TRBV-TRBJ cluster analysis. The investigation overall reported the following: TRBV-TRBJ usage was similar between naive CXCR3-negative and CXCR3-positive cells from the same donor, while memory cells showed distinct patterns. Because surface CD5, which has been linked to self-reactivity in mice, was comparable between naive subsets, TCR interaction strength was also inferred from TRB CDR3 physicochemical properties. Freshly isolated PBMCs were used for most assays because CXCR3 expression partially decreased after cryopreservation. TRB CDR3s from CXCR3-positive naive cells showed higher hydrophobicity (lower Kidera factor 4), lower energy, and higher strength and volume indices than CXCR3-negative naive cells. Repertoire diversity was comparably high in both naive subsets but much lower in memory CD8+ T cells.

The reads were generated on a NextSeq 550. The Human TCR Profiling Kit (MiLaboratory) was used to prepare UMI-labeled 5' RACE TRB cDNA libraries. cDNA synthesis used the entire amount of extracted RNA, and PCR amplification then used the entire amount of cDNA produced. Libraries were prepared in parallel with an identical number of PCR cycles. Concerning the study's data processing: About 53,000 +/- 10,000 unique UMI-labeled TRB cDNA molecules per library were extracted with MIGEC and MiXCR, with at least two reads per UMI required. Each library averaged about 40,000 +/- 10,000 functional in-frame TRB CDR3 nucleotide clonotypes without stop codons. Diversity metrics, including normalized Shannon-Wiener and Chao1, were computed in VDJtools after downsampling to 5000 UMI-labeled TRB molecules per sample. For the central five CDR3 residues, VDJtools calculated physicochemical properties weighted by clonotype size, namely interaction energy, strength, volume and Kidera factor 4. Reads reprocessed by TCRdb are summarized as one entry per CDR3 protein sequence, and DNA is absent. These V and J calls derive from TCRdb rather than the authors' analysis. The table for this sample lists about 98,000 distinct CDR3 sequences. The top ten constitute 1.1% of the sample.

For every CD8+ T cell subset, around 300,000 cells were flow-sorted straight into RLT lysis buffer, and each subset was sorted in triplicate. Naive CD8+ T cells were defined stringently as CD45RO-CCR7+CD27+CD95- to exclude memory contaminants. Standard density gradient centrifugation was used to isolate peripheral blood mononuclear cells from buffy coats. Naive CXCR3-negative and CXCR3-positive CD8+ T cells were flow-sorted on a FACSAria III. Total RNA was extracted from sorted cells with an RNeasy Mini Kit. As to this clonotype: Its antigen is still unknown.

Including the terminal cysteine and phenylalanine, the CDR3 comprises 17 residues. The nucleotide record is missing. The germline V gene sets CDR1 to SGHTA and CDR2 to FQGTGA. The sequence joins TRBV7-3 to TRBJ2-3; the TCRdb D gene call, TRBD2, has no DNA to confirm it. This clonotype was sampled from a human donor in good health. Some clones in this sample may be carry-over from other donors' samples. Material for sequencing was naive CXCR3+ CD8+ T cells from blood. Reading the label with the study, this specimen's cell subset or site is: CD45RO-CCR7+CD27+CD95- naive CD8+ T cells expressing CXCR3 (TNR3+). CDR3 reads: CASSSPSGTSDGDTQYF.